This is a list of T cell receptor beta chains from one sample in a study of blood T cells in healthy people across ages. MiXCR, applied by TCRdb to the 5' RACE reads, yields one record per CDR3 protein. The sample holds hundreds of thousands of distinct CDR3 sequences, about 44% seen once. Source material: blood. These receptors all stem from a man aged 30-40 years in good health. Each CDR3 is given with its conserved first and last residue. The order of the fields is clone size, D gene, V gene, J gene, CDR3 DNA, CDR3 protein. The D gene is left open where the match is weak. Size is stated for part of the rows, as once, few or many counts, or as a class when the clone is expanded.

-	-	TRBV12-3/TRBV12-4	TRBJ2-1	TGTGCCAGCACTGATTCATCGTACAATGAGCAGTTCTTC	CASTDSSYNEQFF
-	TRBD2	TRBV7-2	TRBJ2-1	TGTGCCAGCAGCTTAGAGCCGGGACTAGCGGGAGGGCCACGGAATGAGCAGTTCTTC	CASSLEPGLAGGPRNEQFF
-	-	TRBV6-2/TRBV6-3	TRBJ2-7	TGTGCCAGCACCTCCGGGGGGCAACCAACGTCCTACGAGCAGTACTTC	CASTSGGQPTSYEQYF
-	TRBD1	TRBV12-3/TRBV12-4	TRBJ1-1	TGTGCCAGCACCTCTGGGACAGGGAGAGGCGGAACTGAAGCTTTCTTT	CASTSGTGRGGTEAFF
-	-	TRBV6-2/TRBV6-3	TRBJ1-2	TGTGCCAGCAGTAACCGGGACGTCAGTGGCTATGGCTACACCTTC	CASSNRDVSGYGYTF
few	TRBD2	TRBV29-1	TRBJ2-3	TGCAGCGTTGCGCTAGCGGGCGACACAGATACGCAGTATTTT	CSVALAGDTDTQYF
many	TRBD1	TRBV27	TRBJ2-7	TGTGCCAGCACCGGGGACAGTGGAGGCCGTCCAATCTACGAGCAGTACTTC	CASTGDSGGRPIYEQYF
once	TRBD2	TRBV4-1	TRBJ2-5	TGCGCCAGCAGCCAGGGCCCTGGGAGGGAAGAGACCCAGTACTTC	CASSQGPGREETQYF
-	-	TRBV29-1	TRBJ2-2	TGCAGCGCCGCTTCGAGGGACGGGGAGCTGTTTTTT	CSAASRDGELFF
few	-	TRBV4-1	TRBJ2-1	TGCGCCAGCAGCACTCAGGACAGATCCTTGTACAATGAGCAGTTCTTC	CASSTQDRSLYNEQFF
once	TRBD2	TRBV30	TRBJ2-7	TGTGCCTGGAGTAGACTAGCGGTGGCGTTAGGTGGCGACGAGCAGTACTTC	CAWSRLAVALGGDEQYF
-	-	TRBV7-2	TRBJ1-5	TGTGCCAGCAGCTTGACAGCTGATAGCAATCAGCCCCAGCATTTT	CASSLTADSNQPQHF
-	TRBD1	TRBV4-1	TRBJ1-2	TGCGCCAGCAGCCGACCACAGGGGACGGGCTATGGCTACACCTTC	CASSRPQGTGYGYTF
-	-	TRBV20-1	TRBJ2-3	TGCAGTGTTCCCCGTCGGCGGGCGGCAGATACGCAGTATTTT	CSVPRRRAADTQYF
-	-	TRBV9	TRBJ2-3	TGTGCCAGCAGCGTAAGCAGGGGGGCAGATACGCAGTATTTT	CASSVSRGADTQYF
-	-	TRBV20-1	TRBJ1-5	TGCAGTGCTAGGGGTGGCGGAAATCAGCCCCAGCATTTT	CSARGGGNQPQHF
-	-	TRBV2	TRBJ2-2	TGCGCCAGCAGTGAAGCGTCTGCCGGGGAGCTGTTTTTT	CASSEASAGELFF
-	TRBD1	TRBV4-2	TRBJ2-4	TGTGCCAGCAGCCAAGATTTTGGGACGGAGGACAGGGAGGTAGAAAACATTCAGTACTTC	CASSQDFGTEDREVENIQYF
few	-	TRBV10-3	TRBJ1-2	TGTGCCATCAGTGAGAGTTCTAGGGGCGCTGGCTACACCTTC	CAISESSRGAGYTF
few	-	TRBV7-9	TRBJ2-7	TGTGCCAGCAGCTTAGCGCAGGACCTCTCCTACGAGCAGTACTTC	CASSLAQDLSYEQYF
-	-	TRBV12-3/TRBV12-4	TRBJ2-2	TGTGCCAACGGTAACTCGAACACCGGGGAGCTGTTTTTT	CANGNSNTGELFF
-	-	TRBV12-3/TRBV12-4	TRBJ2-1	TGTGCCAGCAGTCCGGGACCACCCTACAATGAGCAGTTCTTC	CASSPGPPYNEQFF
-	-	TRBV5-1	TRBJ1-2	TGCGCCAGCAGCCTAGACACCCCCTATGGCTACACCTTC	CASSLDTPYGYTF
few	-	TRBV11-2	TRBJ2-3	TGTGCCAGCAGCTTATTCACCACAGATACGCAGTATTTT	CASSLFTTDTQYF
-	-	TRBV7-8	TRBJ2-7	TGTGCCAGCATCGCGGGTCCAGCTAGCTACGAGCAGTACTTC	CASIAGPASYEQYF
-	TRBD1	TRBV28	TRBJ2-1	TGTGCCAGCAGTTGGCAGGGGGCCTACAATGAGCAGTTCTTC	CASSWQGAYNEQFF
many	TRBD2	TRBV2	TRBJ2-3	TGTGCCAGCAGTCTCGGACTAGATCCAGATACGCAGTATTTT	CASSLGLDPDTQYF
-	-	TRBV7-9	TRBJ2-5	TGTGCCAGCAGCTTCTTTGACCCTGAGACCCAGTACTTC	CASSFFDPETQYF
-	-	TRBV6-2/TRBV6-3	TRBJ1-1	TGTGCCAGCAGGACAATCGGGGGGACTGAAGCTTTCTTT	CASRTIGGTEAFF
-	-	TRBV7-2	TRBJ1-2	TGTGCCAGCAGCTTGGTGGACGACAACTATGGCTACACCTTC	CASSLVDDNYGYTF
few	TRBD1	TRBV7-9	TRBJ2-3	TGTGCCAGCAGCCTAAGGACAGGGGAGGATAAAGATACGCAGTATTTT	CASSLRTGEDKDTQYF
-	TRBD2	TRBV20-1	TRBJ2-5	TGCAGCGCCTGGGGGGGTGAGGAGACCCAGTACTTC	CSAWGGEETQYF
-	-	TRBV6-2/TRBV6-3	TRBJ2-5	TGTGCCAGCAGTTACACGGGGGTACAAGAGACCCAGTACTTC	CASSYTGVQETQYF
-	TRBD1	TRBV12-3/TRBV12-4	TRBJ1-2	TGTGCCAGCAGTTTAGGACAGGGGGCGTTAGGCTACACCTTC	CASSLGQGALGYTF
few	-	TRBV25-1	TRBJ2-7	TGTGCCAGCAGTGAAACAGGGATCTACGAGCAGTACTTC	CASSETGIYEQYF
-	-	TRBV30	TRBJ2-7	TGTGCCTGGAATAGCGGCGGTGGCTACGAGCAGTACTTC	CAWNSGGGYEQYF
-	-	TRBV20-1	TRBJ1-2	TGCAGTGCCCCGGACGGGGGGGGAGGCTACACCTTC	CSAPDGGGGYTF
-	-	TRBV12-3/TRBV12-4	TRBJ1-1	TGTGCCAGCAGAGAGCCTTTGAACACTGAAGCTTTCTTT	CASREPLNTEAFF
-	-	TRBV7-2	TRBJ2-1	TGTGCCAGCAGCTTAGTAGGGCTTGGGAAAAATGAGCAGTTCTTC	CASSLVGLGKNEQFF
-	TRBD1	TRBV7-2	TRBJ2-7	TGTGCCAGCAGGTTAGGGACAGGGGGAAACGAGCAGTACTTC	CASRLGTGGNEQYF
-	-	TRBV10-3	TRBJ1-2	TGTGCCATCAGTGAAGGTCAGAATCCTAACTATGGCTACACCTTC	CAISEGQNPNYGYTF
-	-	TRBV7-6	TRBJ2-5	TGTGCCAGCAGCCCGGGGCCAGGGGAGACCCAGTACTTC	CASSPGPGETQYF
-	-	TRBV20-1	TRBJ2-1	TGCAGTGCCCTAAGAGGTGAGCAGTTCTTC	CSALRGEQFF
-	TRBD2	TRBV4-1	TRBJ2-3	TGCGCCAGCAGCCAAGATCAATCAAGCGGGGGCGATACGCAGTATTTT	CASSQDQSSGGDTQYF
-	-	TRBV6-8	TRBJ1-4	TGTGCCAGCAGCGACCTCGATGAAAAACTGTTTTTT	CASSDLDEKLFF
-	TRBD2	TRBV29-1	TRBJ2-3	TGCAGCGTTGGGGAGCGGGAGGGCACAGATACGCAGTATTTT	CSVGEREGTDTQYF
-	TRBD1	TRBV28	TRBJ1-6	TGTGCCAGCATTCGGACAGGGCTTTTTTCACCCCTCCACTTT	CASIRTGLFSPLHF
-	-	TRBV6-6	TRBJ2-1	TGTGCCAGCAGTTACGTCCCCGGGGTCAGCTCCTACAATGAGCAGTTCTTC	CASSYVPGVSSYNEQFF
-	-	TRBV13	TRBJ2-4	TGTGCCAGCAGCTCAAGCCAAAACATTCAGTACTTC	CASSSSQNIQYF
-	-	TRBV7-2	TRBJ1-2	TGTGCCAGCAGCTTAGCGGACGGCTATGGCTACACCTTC	CASSLADGYGYTF
-	TRBD1	TRBV28	TRBJ2-3	TGTGCCAGCAGAGAGACAGGGGATAACACAGATACGCAGTATTTT	CASRETGDNTDTQYF